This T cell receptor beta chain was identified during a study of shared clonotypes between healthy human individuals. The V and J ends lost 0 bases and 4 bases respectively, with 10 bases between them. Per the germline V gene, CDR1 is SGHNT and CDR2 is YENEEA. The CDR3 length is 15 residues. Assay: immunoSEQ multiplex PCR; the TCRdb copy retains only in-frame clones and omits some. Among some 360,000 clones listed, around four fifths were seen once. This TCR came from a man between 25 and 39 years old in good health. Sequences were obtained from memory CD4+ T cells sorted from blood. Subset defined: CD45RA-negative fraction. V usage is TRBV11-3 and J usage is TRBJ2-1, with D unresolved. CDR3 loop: CASSLDPTLYNEQFF. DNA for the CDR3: TGTGCCAGCAGCTTAGATCCCACCTTATACAATGAGCAGTTCTTC. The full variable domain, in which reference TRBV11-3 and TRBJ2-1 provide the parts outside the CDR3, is EAGVVQSPRYKIIEKKQPVAFWCNPISGHNTLYWYLQNLGQGPELLIRYENEEAVDDSQLPKDRFSAERLKGVDSTLKIQPAELGDSAVYLCASSLDPTLYNEQFFGPGTRLTVL.